Below, 2 T cell receptor beta chains from the same sample are listed, as sequenced in a study of radiotherapy plus CTLA-4 blockade in lung cancer. The protocol was immunoSEQ multiplex PCR, while the TCRdb copy is restricted to in-frame clones and leaves out a portion. The sample shows 43,000 or so clones, roughly 76% of them seen only once. This specimen consisted of peripheral blood, obtained from a patient treated with radiotherapy plus ipilimumab. The origin of the receptors is a human donor with non-small cell lung cancer who had a complete response to radiotherapy plus ipilimumab.

The chain links TRBV6-5 to TRBJ2-7; TRBD1 is a possible D gene (6 bases). The CDR3 runs 15 residues. Trimming pared 5 bases from V and 5 bases from J, leaving 19 bases between. Germline CDR1 reads MNHEY; CDR2 reads SVGAGI. CDR3: CASSDFDRPFNEQYF. The CDR3 nucleotides are TGTGCCAGCAGTGACTTTGACAGGCCATTCAACGAGCAGTACTTC.

The chain links TRBV2 to TRBJ1-2, with 7 bases that match TRBD1. This CDR3 comprises 15 residues. Germline lookup yields CDR1 SNHLY and CDR2 FYNNEI. Germline trimming cut 5 bases from V and 4 bases from J; bases unmatched to any gene: 10. CDR3 protein: CASSINTGVGYGYTF. The CDR3 bases are TGTGCCAGCAGTATAAATACAGGGGTAGGCTATGGCTACACCTTC. Full variable domain (rest looked up from reference TRBV2 and TRBJ1-2): EPEVTQTPSHQVTQMGQEVILRCVPISNHLYFYWYRQILGQKVEFLVSFYNNEISEKSEIFDDQFSVERPDGSNFTLKIRSTKLEDSAMYFCASSINTGVGYGYTFGSGTRLTVV.